The 17 T cell receptor beta chains listed next were all sequenced from one sample in a study of blood T cell repertoires in COVID-19. Measured with immunoSEQ multiplex PCR; TCRdb has only the in-frame clones, and not every one. The table includes 250,000 to 300,000 clones, approximately 85% detected once. The sequenced sample was PBMCs or T cells enriched from blood (not recorded which). Receptor source: a woman aged 30 to 39 who had recovered from COVID-19.

A word on this clone: At the DNA level, this CDR3 is encoded by other sequences in the same sample as well. The chain combines TRBV20-1 with TRBJ2-3, with 9 positions matching TRBD2. The germline V gene encodes CDR1 DFQATT and CDR2 SNEGSKA (reference sequence). CDR3 length: 15 amino acids. V lost 3 bases, J lost 0 bases, and 4 bases stayed unmatched. The CDR3 DNA reads TGCAGTGCTAGTCGGGCGGGGGGGAGCACAGATACGCAGTATTTT. Protein product: CSASRAGGSTDTQYF.

The CDR3: CASSSTGTLRVWYGYTF. The CDR3 nucleotides are TGTGCCAGCAGCTCAACAGGGACACTTAGGGTCTGGTATGGCTACACCTTC. J is TRBJ1-2 and V is TRBV7-9; D possibly corresponds to TRBD1 (6 bases). Germline-derived CDR1 and CDR2 are SEHNR and FQNEAQ (reference sequence). The V and J ends lost 4 bases and 5 bases respectively, with 23 bases between them. This CDR3 contains 17 residues.

Here the CDR3 reads CASRSLTSGSYSSYNEQFF. CDR3 nucleotide sequence: TGTGCCAGCAGGAGTTTGACTAGCGGTTCATATAGCTCCTACAATGAGCAGTTCTTC. V is TRBV28 and J is TRBJ2-1, with 9 bases that match TRBD2. There are 19 residues in the CDR3. Germline CDR1 is MDHEN and CDR2 is SYDVKM. V was clipped by 6 bases and J by 0 bases; unmatched bases: 15.

This chain joins TRBV7-6 and TRBJ1-1; D unclear. The V and J ends lost 1 base and 7 bases respectively, with 10 bases between them. The CDR3 loop spans 13 amino acids. The germline CDR1 and CDR2 sequences are SGHVS and FNYEAQ. The CDR3 DNA reads as TGTGCCAGCAGCTTAGGACTACTGAATGAAGCTTTCTTT. Its translation: CASSLGLLNEAFF.

The table lists this clone with a count of one. CDR3 loop: CAWSRPSRIPGKKAEAFF. The DNA of the CDR3 is TGTGCCTGGAGTAGGCCGAGTCGCATACCAGGGAAGAAGGCTGAAGCTTTCTTT. This chain uses TRBV30 with TRBJ1-1; D possibly corresponds to TRBD1 (5 bases). Germline V gives CDR1 GTSNPN, CDR2 SVGIG (reference sequence). The CDR3 extends over 18 amino acids. Trimming cost V 2 bases and J 6 bases, with 28 bases left between them.

J is TRBJ2-3 and V is TRBV7-2; weak D call: TRBD1 (5 bases). V shed 2 bases and J shed 7 bases, with 10 bases lying between them. The CDR3 is 13 amino acids. Germline V CDR1 and CDR2: SGHTA, FQGNSA. The CDR3 spells CASSLSDTHTQYF. CDR3 sequence (DNA): TGTGCCAGCAGCTTATCGGACACTCATACGCAGTATTTT.

This clone was found a few times. The V and J genes are TRBV10-3 and TRBJ1-4, with 7 bases identical to TRBD1. There are 15 residues in the CDR3. V lost 3 bases, J lost 5 bases, and 6 bases stayed unmatched. Germline CDR1 and CDR2: ENHRY and SYGVKD. This CDR3 reads CAISDPGTANEKLFF. The CDR3 nucleotides are TGTGCCATCAGTGACCCCGGGACAGCAAATGAAAAACTGTTTTTT.

In this sample, this clone turned up once. V usage is TRBV7-2 and J usage is TRBJ2-1, with 16 bases fitting TRBD2. With 5 bases clipped from V and 15 bases from J, the junction kept 7 bases outside the gene matches. CDR1 and CDR2 from the germline V gene are SGHTA and FQGNSA. The CDR3 sequence is 14 residues long. The CDR3 sequence is CASSLGTSGGAWFF. The CDR3 DNA reads as TGTGCCAGCAGCCTCGGGACTAGCGGGGGGGCCTGGTTCTTC.

The chain carries TRBV6-4 and TRBJ2-1; D is possibly TRBD1 (5 bases). The CDR3 runs 14 residues. The V end was cut by 3 bases, the J end by 7 bases, with 13 bases between. Germline-derived CDR1 and CDR2 are MRHNA and SNTAGT. CDR3 DNA: TGTGCCAGCAGTGAATGGCCAGGGCCTAATGAGCAGTTCTTC. This codes for CASSEWPGPNEQFF.

V usage is TRBV18 and J usage is TRBJ2-1; 7 bases align to TRBD1. In germline, CDR1 is KGHSH, CDR2 LQKENI. J lost 11 bases, V lost 0 bases, and 4 bases had no gene match. CDR3 size: 13 residues. In DNA form, the CDR3 reads TGTGCCAGCTCACCACCGACAGGGCCGAAGCAGTTCTTC. This encodes CASSPPTGPKQFF.

In its sample, this clone was seen once. The chain has TRBV18 and TRBJ2-1; no definite D call. The CDR3 sequence is 13 residues long. Germline CDR1 is KGHSH and CDR2 is LQKENI. Trimming cost V 4 bases and J 9 bases, with 13 bases left between them. The CDR3 bases are TGTGCCAGCTCACGGGCCCCGGAAAGTGAGCAGTTCTTC. It is translated as CASSRAPESEQFF.

About this clone: The conserved final phenylalanine or tryptophan is absent from the CDR3, which likely points to a read error. The limits of the CDR3 on the DNA are not certain, so only TCRdb's listed CDR3 is given. This CDR3 reads CASSLSGTSGSG. The rearrangement uses TRBV6-6 and TRBJ2-7; the tabulated D call, TRBD2, remains unverified against the DNA. The CDR3 totals 12 residues, both ends included. Germline V gene data show CDR1 as MNHNY and CDR2 as SVGAGI (reference sequence).

V usage is TRBV9 and J usage is TRBJ1-4; weak D call: TRBD1 (5 bases). The germline V gene encodes CDR1 SGDLS and CDR2 YYNGEE. V gave up 0 bases and J gave up 8 bases, with 20 bases separating them. The CDR3 totals 17 residues. CDR3 loop: CASSVGWDGGGREKLFF. The CDR3 DNA sequence: TGTGCCAGCAGCGTAGGCTGGGACGGGGGTGGAAGGGAAAAACTGTTTTTT. The full variable domain, with the rest looked up from reference TRBV9 and TRBJ1-4, is DSGVTQTPKHLITATGQRVTLRCSPRSGDLSVYWYQQSLDQGLQFLIQYYNGEERAKGNILERFSAQQFPDLHSELNLSSLELGDSALYFCASSVGWDGGGREKLFFGSGTQLSVL.

The chain has TRBV2 and TRBJ1-2, with D maybe TRBD1 (6 bases). V shed 5 bases and J shed 4 bases, with 11 bases lying between them. Germline V lookup: CDR1 SNHLY, CDR2 FYNNEI. The CDR3 has 13 residues. The CDR3 region is CASSFTGFYGYTF. In DNA form, the CDR3 reads TGTGCCAGCAGTTTTACAGGGTTCTATGGCTACACCTTC. The variable domain in full, completed from reference TRBV2 and TRBJ1-2, reads EPEVTQTPSHQVTQMGQEVILRCVPISNHLYFYWYRQILGQKVEFLVSFYNNEISEKSEIFDDQFSVERPDGSNFTLKIRSTKLEDSAMYFCASSFTGFYGYTFGSGTRLTVV.

The chain is built from TRBV10-1 and TRBJ2-3, with 8 bases lining up with TRBD2. The V and J ends lost 7 bases and 6 bases, in that order; junction bases with no gene match: 9. Germline values: CDR1 WNHNN, CDR2 SYGVQD (reference sequence). The CDR3 runs 14 residues. The CDR3 loop reads CASITGTRSDTQYF. CDR3 DNA: TGCGCCAGCATCACCGGGACTAGATCGGATACGCAGTATTTT.

This clone was seen more than once but under ten times. A read error may produce the germline difference seen at one junction end. This specimen includes other DNA sequences encoding the same CDR3. The V and J genes are TRBV7-3 and TRBJ1-1, with 10 bases that match TRBD1. Germline loops: CDR1 SGHTA, CDR2 FQGTGA. The CDR3 spans 13 residues. The CDR3 region is CASSLRQGAEAFF. The CDR3 DNA follows: TGTGCCAGCAGCCTCCGACAGGGGGCTGAGGCTTTCTTT.

This chain links TRBV7-9 with TRBJ1-1, with 7 bases fitting TRBD1. The CDR3 has 15 amino acids. The germline gives CDR1 SEHNR, CDR2 FQNEAQ (reference sequence). Trimming took 4 bases from V and 2 from J; bases not matched to a gene: 7. CDR3 sequence: CASSYGTVGNTEAFF. DNA for the CDR3: TGTGCCAGCAGCTACGGGACAGTCGGAAACACTGAAGCTTTCTTT.